This TCR beta chain was captured by sequencing in a study of blood T cell repertoires in COVID-19. On the study more broadly: Collection of acute and convalescent COVID-19 samples took place in the United States, Italy and Spain. From T cells, B-cell-depleted T cells, or PBMCs came the material, which was cDNA or gDNA.

Original processing notes: Using reference gene primer amplification, nucleated cell counts were estimated. Profiling relied on immunoSEQ multiplex PCR, and the TCRdb table lists in-frame clones only, not all of them. The V and J calls and clone size come from that table; D and trimming were worked out from the DNA. Of about 180,000 clones listed, approximately 79% were seen once; the top ten hold 7.5% to 8.5%. Seattle's cohort entered during active infection and was followed longitudinally. The CDR3 is 15 residues long. The junction had 5 bases not matched to a gene; V was cut back by 5 bases and J by 1 base. Germline V lookup: CDR1 MNHEY, CDR2 SVGAGI.

Sequenced: peripheral blood. The rearrangement joins TRBV6-5 to TRBJ1-1; 9 bases fit TRBD1. The receptor was derived from a woman aged 55-70 years with COVID-19, enrolled during active disease. The CDR3: CASSRTGARNTEAFF. CDR3 nucleotides: TGTGCCAGCAGTAGGACAGGGGCCAGGAACACTGAAGCTTTCTTT.